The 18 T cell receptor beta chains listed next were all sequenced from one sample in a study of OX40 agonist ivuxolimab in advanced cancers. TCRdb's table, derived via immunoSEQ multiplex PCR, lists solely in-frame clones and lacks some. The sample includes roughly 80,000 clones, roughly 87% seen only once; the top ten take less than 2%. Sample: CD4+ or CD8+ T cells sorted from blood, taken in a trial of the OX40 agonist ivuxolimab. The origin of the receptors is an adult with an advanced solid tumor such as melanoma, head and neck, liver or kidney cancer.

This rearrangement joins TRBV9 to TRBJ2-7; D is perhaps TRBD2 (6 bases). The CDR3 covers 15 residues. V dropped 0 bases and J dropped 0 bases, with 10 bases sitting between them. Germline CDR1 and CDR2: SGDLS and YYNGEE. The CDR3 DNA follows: TGTGCCAGCAGCGTAGACGGGACTGGCTCCTACGAGCAGTACTTC. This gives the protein CASSVDGTGSYEQYF.

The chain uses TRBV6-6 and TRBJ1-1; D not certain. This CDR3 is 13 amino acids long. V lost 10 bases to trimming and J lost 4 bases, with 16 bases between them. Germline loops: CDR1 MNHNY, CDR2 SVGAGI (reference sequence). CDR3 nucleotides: TGTGCCACCCGACTTTTCCGGGGCACTGAAGCTTTCTTT. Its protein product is CATRLFRGTEAFF.

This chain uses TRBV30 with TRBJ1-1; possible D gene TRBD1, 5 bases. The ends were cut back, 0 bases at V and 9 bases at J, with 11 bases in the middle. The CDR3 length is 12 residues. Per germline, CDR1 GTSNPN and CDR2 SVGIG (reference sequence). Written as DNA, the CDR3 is TGTGCCTGGAGTGTAGTCGGGACGCAAGCTTTCTTT. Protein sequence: CAWSVVGTQAFF.

CDR3 sequence (DNA): TGTGCCAGCAGCTTGCCCGACAGCCCCAGGGAGACCCAGTACTTC. It codes for CASSLPDSPRETQYF. The V and J genes are TRBV5-5 and TRBJ2-5, with D possibly matching TRBD1 (5 bases). The germline CDR1 and CDR2 sequences are SGHKS and YYEKEE (reference sequence). V lost 1 base to trimming and J lost 5 bases, with 15 bases between them. CDR3 size: 15 residues.

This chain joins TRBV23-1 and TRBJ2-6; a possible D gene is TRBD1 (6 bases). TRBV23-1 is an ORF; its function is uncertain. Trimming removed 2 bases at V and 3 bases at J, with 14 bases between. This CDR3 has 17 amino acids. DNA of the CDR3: TGCGCCAGCAGTCAAGAGGGGGTAGGGCTTGGGGCCAACGTCCTGACTTTC. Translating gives CASSQEGVGLGANVLTF.

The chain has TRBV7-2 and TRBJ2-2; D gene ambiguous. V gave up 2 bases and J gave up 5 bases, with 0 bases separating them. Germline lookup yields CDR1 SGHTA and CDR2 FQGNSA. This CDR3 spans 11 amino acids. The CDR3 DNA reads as TGTGCCAGCAGCTTAACCGGGGAGCTGTTTTTT. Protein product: CASSLTGELFF. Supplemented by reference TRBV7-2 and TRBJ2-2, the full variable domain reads GAGVSQSPSNKVTEKGKDVELRCDPISGHTALYWYRQSLGQGLEFLIYFQGNSAPDKSGLPSDRFSAERTGGSVSTLTIQRTQQEDSAVYLCASSLTGELFFGEGSRLTVL.

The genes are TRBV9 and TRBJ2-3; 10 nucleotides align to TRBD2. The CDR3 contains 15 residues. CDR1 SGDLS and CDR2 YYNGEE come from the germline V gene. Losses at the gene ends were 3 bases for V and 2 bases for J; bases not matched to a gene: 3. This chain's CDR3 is CASSALAGNTDTQYF. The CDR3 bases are TGTGCCAGCAGCGCACTAGCGGGGAACACAGATACGCAGTATTTT.

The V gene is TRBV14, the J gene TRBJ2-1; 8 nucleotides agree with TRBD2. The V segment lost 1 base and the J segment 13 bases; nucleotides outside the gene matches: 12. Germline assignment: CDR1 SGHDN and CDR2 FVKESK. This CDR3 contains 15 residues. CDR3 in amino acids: CASSQARGAGALQFF. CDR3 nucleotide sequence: TGTGCCAGCAGCCAAGCGCGGGGGGCGGGGGCACTCCAGTTCTTC.

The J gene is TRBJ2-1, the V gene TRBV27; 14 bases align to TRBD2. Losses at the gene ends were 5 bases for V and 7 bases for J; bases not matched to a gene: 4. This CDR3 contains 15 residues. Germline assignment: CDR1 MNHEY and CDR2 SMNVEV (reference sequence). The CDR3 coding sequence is TGTGCCAGCAGTGTGGGACTAGCGGGAGTAAATGAGCAGTTCTTC. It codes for CASSVGLAGVNEQFF.

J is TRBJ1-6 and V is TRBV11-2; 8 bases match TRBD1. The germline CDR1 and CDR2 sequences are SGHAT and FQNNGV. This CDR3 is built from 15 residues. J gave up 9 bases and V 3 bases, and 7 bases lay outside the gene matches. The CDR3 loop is CASSFTGTGVSPLHF. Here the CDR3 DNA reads TGTGCCAGCAGCTTTACCGGGACAGGAGTTTCACCCCTCCACTTT.

The DNA for the CDR3 is TGTGCCAGCAGTTTTGCCATCATCTATGGCTACACCTTC. Encoded protein: CASSFAIIYGYTF. The chain joins TRBV28 to TRBJ1-2, with D uncertain. V lost 3 bases and J 4 bases, leaving 9 bases between the germline ends. From germline, CDR1 is MDHEN and CDR2 SYDVKM. The CDR3 has 13 residues.

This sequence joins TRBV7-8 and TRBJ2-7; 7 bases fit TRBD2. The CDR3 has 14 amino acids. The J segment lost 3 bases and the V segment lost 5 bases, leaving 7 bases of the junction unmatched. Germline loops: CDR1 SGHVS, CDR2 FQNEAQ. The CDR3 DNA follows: TGTGCCAGCAGCGCATGGGGGACTAACTACGAGCAGTACTTC. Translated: CASSAWGTNYEQYF.

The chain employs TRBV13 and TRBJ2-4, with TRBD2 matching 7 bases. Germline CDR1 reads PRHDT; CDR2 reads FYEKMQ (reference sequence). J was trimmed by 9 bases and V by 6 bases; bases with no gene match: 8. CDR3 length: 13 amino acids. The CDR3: CASSPSGGGIQYF. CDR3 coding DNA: TGTGCCAGCAGTCCCTCGGGGGGTGGCATTCAGTACTTC.

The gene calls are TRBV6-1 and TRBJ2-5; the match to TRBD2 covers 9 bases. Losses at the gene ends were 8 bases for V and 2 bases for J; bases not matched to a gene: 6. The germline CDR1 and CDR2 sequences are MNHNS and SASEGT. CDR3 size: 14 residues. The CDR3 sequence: CASFLAGVQETQYF. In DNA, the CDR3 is TGTGCCAGCTTCTTAGCGGGGGTACAAGAGACCCAGTACTTC.

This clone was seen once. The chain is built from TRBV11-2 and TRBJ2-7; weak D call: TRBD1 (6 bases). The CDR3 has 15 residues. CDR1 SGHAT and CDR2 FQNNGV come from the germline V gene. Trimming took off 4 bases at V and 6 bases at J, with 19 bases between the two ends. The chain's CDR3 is CASSSVGGAKSEQYF. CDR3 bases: TGTGCCAGCAGCTCAGTAGGGGGAGCTAAATCCGAGCAGTACTTC.

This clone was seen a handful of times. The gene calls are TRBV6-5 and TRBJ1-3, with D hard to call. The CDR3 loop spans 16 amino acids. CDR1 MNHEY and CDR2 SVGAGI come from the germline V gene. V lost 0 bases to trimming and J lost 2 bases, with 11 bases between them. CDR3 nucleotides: TGTGCCAGCAGTTACTCGTCCGGGCTAACTGGAAACACCATATATTTT. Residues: CASSYSSGLTGNTIYF.

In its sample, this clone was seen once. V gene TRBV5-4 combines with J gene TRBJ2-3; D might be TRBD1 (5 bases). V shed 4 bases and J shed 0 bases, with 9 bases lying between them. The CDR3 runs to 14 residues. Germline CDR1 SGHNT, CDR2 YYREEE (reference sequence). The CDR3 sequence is CASSRGPSTDTQYF. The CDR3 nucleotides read TGTGCCAGCAGCAGGGGCCCCAGCACAGATACGCAGTATTTT.

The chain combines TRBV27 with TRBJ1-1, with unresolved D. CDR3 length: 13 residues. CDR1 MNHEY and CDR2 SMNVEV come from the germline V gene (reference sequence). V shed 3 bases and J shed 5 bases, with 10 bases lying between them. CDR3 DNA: TGTGCCAGCAGTTTCGGGAGGATGACTGAAGCTTTCTTT. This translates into CASSFGRMTEAFF.